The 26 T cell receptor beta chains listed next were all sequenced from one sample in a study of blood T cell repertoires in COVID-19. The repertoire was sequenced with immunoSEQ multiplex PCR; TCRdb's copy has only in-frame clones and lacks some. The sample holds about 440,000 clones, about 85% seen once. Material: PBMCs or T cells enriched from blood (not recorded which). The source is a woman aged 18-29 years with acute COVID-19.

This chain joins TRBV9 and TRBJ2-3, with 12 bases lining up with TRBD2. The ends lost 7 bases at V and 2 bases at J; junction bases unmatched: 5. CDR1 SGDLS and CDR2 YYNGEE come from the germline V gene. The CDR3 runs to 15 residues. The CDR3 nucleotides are TGTGCCAGCGGGCCTAGCGGGGGGGACACAGATACGCAGTATTTT. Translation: CASGPSGGDTDTQYF.

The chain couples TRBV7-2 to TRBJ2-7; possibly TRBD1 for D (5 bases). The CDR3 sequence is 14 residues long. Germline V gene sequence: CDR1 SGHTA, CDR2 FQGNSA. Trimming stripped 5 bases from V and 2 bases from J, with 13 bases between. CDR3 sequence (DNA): TGTGCCAGCAGCCGTAGGGCGGACACCTACGAGCAGTACTTC. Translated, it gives CASSRRADTYEQYF.

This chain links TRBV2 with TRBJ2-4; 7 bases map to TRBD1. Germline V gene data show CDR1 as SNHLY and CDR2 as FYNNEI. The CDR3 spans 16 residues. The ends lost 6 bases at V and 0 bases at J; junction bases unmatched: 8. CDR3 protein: CASSPGGHLAKNIQYF. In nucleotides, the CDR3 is TGTGCCAGCAGCCCAGGGGGTCACCTAGCCAAAAACATTCAGTACTTC.

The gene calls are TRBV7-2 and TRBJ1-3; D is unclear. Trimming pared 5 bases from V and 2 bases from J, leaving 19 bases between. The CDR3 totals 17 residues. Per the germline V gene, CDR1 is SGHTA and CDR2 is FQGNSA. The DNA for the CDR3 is TGTGCCAGCAGCCCTCTTAGAACCAGGCGAACTGGAAACACCATATATTTT. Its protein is CASSPLRTRRTGNTIYF. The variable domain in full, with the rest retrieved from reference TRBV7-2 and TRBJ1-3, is GAGVSQSPSNKVTEKGKDVELRCDPISGHTALYWYRQSLGQGLEFLIYFQGNSAPDKSGLPSDRFSAERTGGSVSTLTIQRTQQEDSAVYLCASSPLRTRRTGNTIYFGEGSWLTVV.

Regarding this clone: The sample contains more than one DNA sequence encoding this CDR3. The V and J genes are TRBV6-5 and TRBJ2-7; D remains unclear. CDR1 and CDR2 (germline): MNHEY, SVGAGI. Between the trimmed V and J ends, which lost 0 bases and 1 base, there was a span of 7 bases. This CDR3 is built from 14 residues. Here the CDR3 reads CASSYSGSSYEQYF. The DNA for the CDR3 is TGTGCCAGCAGTTACTCGGGCAGTTCCTACGAGCAGTACTTC.

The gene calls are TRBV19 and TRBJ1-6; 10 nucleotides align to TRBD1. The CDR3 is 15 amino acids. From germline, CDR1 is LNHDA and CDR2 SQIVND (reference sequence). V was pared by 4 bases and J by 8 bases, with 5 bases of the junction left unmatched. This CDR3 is CASSKGTGVHSPLHF. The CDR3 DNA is TGTGCCAGTAGTAAGGGGACAGGGGTTCATTCACCCCTCCACTTT.

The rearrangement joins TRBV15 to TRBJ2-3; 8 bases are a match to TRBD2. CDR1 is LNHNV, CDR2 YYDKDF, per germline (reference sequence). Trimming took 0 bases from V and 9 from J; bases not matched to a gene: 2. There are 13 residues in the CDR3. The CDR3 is CATSRDSGGTQYF. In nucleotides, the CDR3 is TGTGCCACCAGCAGAGATTCGGGGGGGACGCAGTATTTT. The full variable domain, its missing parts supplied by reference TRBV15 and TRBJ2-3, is DAMVIQNPRYQVTQFGKPVTLSCSQTLNHNVMYWYQQKSSQAPKLLFHYYDKDFNNEADTPDNFQSRRPNTSFCFLDIRSPGLGDTAMYLCATSRDSGGTQYFGPGTRLTVL.

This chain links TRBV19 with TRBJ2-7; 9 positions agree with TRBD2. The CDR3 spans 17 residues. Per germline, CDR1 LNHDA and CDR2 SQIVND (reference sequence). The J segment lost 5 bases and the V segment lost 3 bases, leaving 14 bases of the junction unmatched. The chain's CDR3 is CASSILWGSGSSNEQYF. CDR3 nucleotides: TGTGCCAGTAGTATTCTGTGGGGTAGCGGGAGTTCGAACGAGCAGTACTTC.

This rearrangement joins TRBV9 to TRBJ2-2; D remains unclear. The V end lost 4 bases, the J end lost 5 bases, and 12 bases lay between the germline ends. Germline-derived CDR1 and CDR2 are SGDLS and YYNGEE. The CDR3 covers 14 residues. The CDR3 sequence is CASSPDLGTGELFF. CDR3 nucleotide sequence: TGTGCCAGCAGCCCCGACCTAGGTACCGGGGAGCTGTTTTTT.

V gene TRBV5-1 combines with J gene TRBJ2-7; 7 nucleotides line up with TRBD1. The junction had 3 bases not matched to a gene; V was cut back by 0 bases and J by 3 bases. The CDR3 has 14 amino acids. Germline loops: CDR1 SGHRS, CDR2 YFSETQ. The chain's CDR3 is CASSLGAGGYEQYF. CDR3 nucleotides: TGCGCCAGCAGCTTGGGCGCAGGGGGCTACGAGCAGTACTTC. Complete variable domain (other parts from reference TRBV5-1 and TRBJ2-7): KAGVTQTPRYLIKTRGQQVTLSCSPISGHRSVSWYQQTPGQGLQFLFEYFSETQRNKGNFPGRFSGRQFSNSRSEMNVSTLELGDSALYLCASSLGAGGYEQYFGPGTRLTVT.

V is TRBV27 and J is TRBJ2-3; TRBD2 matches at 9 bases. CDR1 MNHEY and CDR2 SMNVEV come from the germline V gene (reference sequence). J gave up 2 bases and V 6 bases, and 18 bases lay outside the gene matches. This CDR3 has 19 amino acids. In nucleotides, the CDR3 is TGTGCCAGCAGCCGTCTATCCAGTGGAGCGGGGGGTAACACAGATACGCAGTATTTT. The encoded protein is CASSRLSSGAGGNTDTQYF.

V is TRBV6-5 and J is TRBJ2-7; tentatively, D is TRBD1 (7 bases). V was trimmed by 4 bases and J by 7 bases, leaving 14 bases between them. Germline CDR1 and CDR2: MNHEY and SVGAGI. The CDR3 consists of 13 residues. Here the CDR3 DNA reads TGTGCCAGCAGTTTTGGACAGGCGGGGGAGCAGTACTTC. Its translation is CASSFGQAGEQYF.

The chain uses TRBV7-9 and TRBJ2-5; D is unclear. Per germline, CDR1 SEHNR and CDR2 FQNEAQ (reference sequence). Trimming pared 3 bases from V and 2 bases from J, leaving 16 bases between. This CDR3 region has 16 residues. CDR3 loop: CASSFSPRRGQETQYF. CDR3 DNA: TGTGCCAGCAGCTTCAGCCCTCGGAGAGGACAAGAGACCCAGTACTTC.

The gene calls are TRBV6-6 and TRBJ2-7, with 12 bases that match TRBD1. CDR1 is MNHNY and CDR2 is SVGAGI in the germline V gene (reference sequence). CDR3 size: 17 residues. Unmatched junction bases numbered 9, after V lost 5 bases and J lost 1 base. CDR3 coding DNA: TGTGCCAGCAGTCAACAAAGGGGACAGGGGGCATCCTACGAGCAGTACTTC. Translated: CASSQQRGQGASYEQYF.

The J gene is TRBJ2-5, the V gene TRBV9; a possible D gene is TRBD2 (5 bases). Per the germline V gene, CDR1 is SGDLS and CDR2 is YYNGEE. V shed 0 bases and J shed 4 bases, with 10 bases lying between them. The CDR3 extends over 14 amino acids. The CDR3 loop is CASSVATGGETQYF. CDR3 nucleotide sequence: TGTGCCAGCAGCGTAGCTACCGGAGGAGAGACCCAGTACTTC.

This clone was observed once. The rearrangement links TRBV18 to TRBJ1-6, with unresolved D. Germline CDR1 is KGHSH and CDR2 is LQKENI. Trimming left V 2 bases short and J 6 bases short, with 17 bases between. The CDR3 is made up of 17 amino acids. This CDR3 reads CASSPSSLTAVNSPLHF. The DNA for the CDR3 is TGTGCCAGCTCACCAAGCTCCCTCACAGCCGTTAATTCACCCCTCCACTTT.

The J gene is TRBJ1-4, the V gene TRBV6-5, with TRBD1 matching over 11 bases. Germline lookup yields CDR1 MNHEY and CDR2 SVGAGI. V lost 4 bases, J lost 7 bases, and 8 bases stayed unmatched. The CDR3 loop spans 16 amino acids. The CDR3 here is CASSSRDRGWTEKLFF. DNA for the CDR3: TGTGCCAGCAGTTCCCGGGACAGGGGGTGGACTGAAAAACTGTTTTTT.

The CDR3 DNA reads TGTGCCAGCAGTTCTGACAGGGCGGATTCACCCCTCCACTTT. Translated: CASSSDRADSPLHF. J is TRBJ1-6 and V is TRBV6-5; 7 bases agree with TRBD1. V dropped 4 bases and J dropped 8; count of bases not matched to a gene: 5. Germline CDR1 is MNHEY and CDR2 is SVGAGI. There are 14 residues in the CDR3.

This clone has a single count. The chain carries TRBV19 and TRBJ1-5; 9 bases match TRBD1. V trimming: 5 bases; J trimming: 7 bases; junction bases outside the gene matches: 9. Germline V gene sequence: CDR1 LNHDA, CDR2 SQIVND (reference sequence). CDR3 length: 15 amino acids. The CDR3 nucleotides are TGTGCCAGTAGTCTCTCCCGGGACAGGGCACAGCCCCAGCATTTT. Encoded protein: CASSLSRDRAQPQHF.

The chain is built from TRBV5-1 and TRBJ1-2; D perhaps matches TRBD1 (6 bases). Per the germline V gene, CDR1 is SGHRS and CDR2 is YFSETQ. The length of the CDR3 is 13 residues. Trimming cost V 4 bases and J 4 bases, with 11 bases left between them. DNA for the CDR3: TGCGCCAGCAGCAGAGACAGGACCTATGGCTACACCTTC. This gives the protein CASSRDRTYGYTF.

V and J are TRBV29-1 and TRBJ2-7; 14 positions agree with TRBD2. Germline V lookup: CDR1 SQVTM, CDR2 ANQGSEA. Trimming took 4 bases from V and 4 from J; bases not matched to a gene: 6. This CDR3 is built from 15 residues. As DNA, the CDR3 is TGCAGCGTTGTACCCGGGACTAGCGGGAGTTACGAGCAGTACTTC. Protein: CSVVPGTSGSYEQYF.

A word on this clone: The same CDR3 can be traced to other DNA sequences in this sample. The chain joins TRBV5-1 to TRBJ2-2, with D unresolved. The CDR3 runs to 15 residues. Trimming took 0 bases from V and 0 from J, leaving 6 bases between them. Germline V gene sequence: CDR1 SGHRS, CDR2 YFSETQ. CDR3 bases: TGCGCCAGCAGCTTGGTTACAGCGAACACCGGGGAGCTGTTTTTT. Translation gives CASSLVTANTGELFF.

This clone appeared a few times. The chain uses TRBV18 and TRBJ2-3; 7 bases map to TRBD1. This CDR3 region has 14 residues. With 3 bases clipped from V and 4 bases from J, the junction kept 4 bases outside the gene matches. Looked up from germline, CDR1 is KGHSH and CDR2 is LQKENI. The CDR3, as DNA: TGTGCCAGCTCACCTGCTGACAGGGCAGATACGCAGTATTTT. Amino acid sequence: CASSPADRADTQYF.

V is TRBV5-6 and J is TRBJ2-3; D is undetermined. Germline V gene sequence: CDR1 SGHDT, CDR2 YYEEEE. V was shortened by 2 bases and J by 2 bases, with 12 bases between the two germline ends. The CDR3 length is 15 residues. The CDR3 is CASSFRQANTDTQYF. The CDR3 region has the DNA TGTGCCAGCAGCTTCCGGCAGGCTAACACAGATACGCAGTATTTT.

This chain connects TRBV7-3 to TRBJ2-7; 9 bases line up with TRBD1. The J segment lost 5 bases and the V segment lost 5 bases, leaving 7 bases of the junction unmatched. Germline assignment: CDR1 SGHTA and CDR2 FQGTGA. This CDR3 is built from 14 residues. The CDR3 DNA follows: TGTGCCAGCAGCCCCGGGACAGGGACCCACGAGCAGTACTTC. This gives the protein CASSPGTGTHEQYF.

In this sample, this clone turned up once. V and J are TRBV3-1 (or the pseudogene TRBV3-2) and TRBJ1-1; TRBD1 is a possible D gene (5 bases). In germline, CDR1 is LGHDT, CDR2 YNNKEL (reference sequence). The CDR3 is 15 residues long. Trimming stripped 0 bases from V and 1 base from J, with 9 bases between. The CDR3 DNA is TGTGCCAGCAGCCAAGAGAGGGGAGGGAACACTGAAGCTTTCTTT. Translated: CASSQERGGNTEAFF.